This T cell receptor (beta chain) was documented in a study of blood T cells in healthy people across ages (dated by TCRdb to about 2015). The study in broad terms: In model experiments, template switching captured roughly one uniquely barcoded TCR beta cDNA molecule for every two T cells. Donors were grouped into four age groups: young (average roughly 15 years), middle-aged (about 38), aged (about 60) and long-lived (approximately 75). Using the same blood draw, the study looked at two additional independent replicas of 1 million unique cDNA reads for two donors, one aged 18 to 30 and the other aged 80 or older. To track age-related changes in TCR beta repertoire diversity, the study relied on deep sequencing normalized with unique cDNA molecular identifiers. Beyond this particular receptor, the publication reports: As age increased, observed TCR beta diversity per million T cells dropped in a roughly linear way, and a significant reduction was already evident by age about 40. Estimates of total diversity based on one million sequenced T cells were regarded as lower bounds and as underestimates. The long-lived group showed more naive CD4+ T cells, fewer expanded clones and increased TCR diversity than the aged group, suggesting age selection. Conclusive comparison of naive and antigen-experienced compartments was prevented by the profiling of bulk unsorted PBMCs. There was a strong correlation between observed TCR beta diversity and the percentage of naive T cells measured by flow cytometry. Because donor CMV infection status was unknown, age-related changes in expanded clonotypes were potentially confounded.

CDR3 length: 16 amino acids, cysteine to phenylalanine. Only CDR3 DNA is held: 48 bases, read in frame from base 1. From V the trimming removes 4 bases and from J it removes 4 bases, while the gene matches leave 6 bases of the junction unaccounted for. Taken from the germline V gene, the CDR1 and CDR2 loops are MNHEY and SVGAGI. This clonotype was seen at least ten times. Its antigen target is currently unknown. No much larger clone exists at a distance of one base, and base qualities are not known. Donors were a few dozen systemically healthy Caucasian individuals from Russia aged 6 to 90 years. Ten milliliters of peripheral blood were drawn from each donor into EDTA-treated Vacutainer tubes. PBMCs were isolated by Ficoll-Paque density-gradient centrifugation, with at least 6 million obtained per sample. Total RNA, at least 6 micrograms per sample, was extracted from PBMCs with Trizol reagent. The percentages of naive CD45RAhigh/CD27high T cells were determined by flow cytometry on a PBMC aliquot from every donor.

Library generation was performed with 5' RACE. Sequenced using an Illumina HiSeq 2500. The second PCR ran for roughly 6 to 11 cycles and used a J-beta primer mix along with a sample-barcoded 5' primer. A unique molecular identifier was introduced onto each TCR beta cDNA molecule by a template-switch 5' adaptor carrying 12 random nucleotides. Each sample yielded at least 3 million CDR3-containing paired-end reads. First-strand cDNA synthesis was performed from all RNA using the Mint cDNA synthesis kit, with priming by a TRBC-specific oligonucleotide. Following uracil-DNA glycosylase treatment, all cDNA underwent a first 18-cycle PCR with the universal primers M1SS and BC2_uni_R. Turning to the authors' computational methods: Each sample was normalized by randomly selecting 1 million high-quality reads, each carrying a distinct molecular identifier. Instead of being binned into consensus sequences, reads with shared molecular identifiers were discarded. MiTCR, with a Q25 quality threshold and the strictest error-elimination algorithm, was used for CDR3 identification, clonotype clustering and error correction. A nonparametric unseen species model using Euler transformation provided a lower-bound estimate of total TCR beta diversity. Using fastp at Q25 and MiXCR, TCRdb reprocessed the public reads and kept productive beta chains. Rows matching on CDR3 protein sequence are summarized as one entry with the most common DNA and genes. TCRdb, rather than the study authors, made the V and J calls. The sample records about 780,000 distinct CDR3 sequences, roughly 25% of which are singletons. The ten largest clonotypes hold approximately 2.9% of the sample.

These data are also associated with another study on T cells of mothers and their children. The second investigation adds: The donors were nine systemically healthy Caucasian individuals, made up of three mothers and their six children. cDNA synthesis consumed the entire amount of extracted RNA, loaded at 1.5 ug RNA in each 15 ul reaction. In the second PCR, the M1S primer added sample barcodes and 2-4 random nucleotides. More than 9 million TCR beta CDR3 reads were obtained from each mother, and 2.5 million to 3.5 million reads were obtained from each child. TCR recombination output is similarly shaped by thymic selection in related and unrelated pairs, with a minor effect exerted by inherited differences. Normalized repertoire overlap in related mother-child pairs was always slightly higher than in unrelated mother-child pairs, but the difference was never significant. With a sensitivity of about 100 clones per million clonotypes, no persistent microchimeric T cell clones were detected. Deep NGS was used in the study to compare the TCR beta repertoires of mothers and children and to look for features that separate related mother-child pairs from unrelated individuals. Mothers averaged about 40 +/- 4 years of age and children averaged roughly 12 +/- 4 years. After adapter ligation with NEBNext reagents, the libraries were sequenced on Illumina HiSeq 2000 with 100+100 nt paired-end reads. Mother and child libraries were prepared a month apart and sequenced in separate runs to prevent cross-contamination. Each donor had between roughly 450,000 and 2,100,000 distinct TCR beta clonotypes identified. Naive TCR beta clonotypes were estimated from low-frequency clonotypes matched to each donor's FACS-determined naive share, without sorting.

Input material: blood. The source is a boy under 18 in good health. The chain is encoded by TRBV6-5 joined to TRBJ2-5; TRBD2 agrees with 13 junctional bases. The CDR3 protein sequence reads: CASSSSGLAGSETQYF. The bases read TGTGCCAGCAGTTCCTCGGGACTAGCGGGGTCAGAGACCCAGTACTTC.